What follows describes a single T cell receptor (beta chain). Original processing notes: Reference gene primer amplification yielded estimated nucleated cell counts. Profiling relied on immunoSEQ multiplex PCR, and the TCRdb table lists in-frame clones only, not all of them. V and J calls and clone size are given by that table; D and trimming were obtained from the DNA. In the table there are roughly 290,000 clones, approximately 90% of which are singletons. Seattle's cohort entered during active infection and was followed longitudinally. The data were taken from a study of blood T cell repertoires in COVID-19. As for the study in general: Whether acute or convalescent, the COVID-19 samples came from the United States, Italy and Spain.

The germline CDR1 and CDR2 sequences are MGHRA and YSYEKL. V was clipped by 0 bases and J by 10 bases; unmatched bases: 7. The CDR3 extends over 14 amino acids. Material for sequencing was peripheral blood. The clonotype comes from a woman between 25 and 40 years old with COVID-19, enrolled during active disease. V usage is TRBV4-1 and J usage is TRBJ2-3; 7 bases fit TRBD2. The CDR3 DNA is TGCGCCAGCAGCCAAGATGGGGGGGAGGCATCGCAGTATTTT. It encodes CASSQDGGEASQYF.